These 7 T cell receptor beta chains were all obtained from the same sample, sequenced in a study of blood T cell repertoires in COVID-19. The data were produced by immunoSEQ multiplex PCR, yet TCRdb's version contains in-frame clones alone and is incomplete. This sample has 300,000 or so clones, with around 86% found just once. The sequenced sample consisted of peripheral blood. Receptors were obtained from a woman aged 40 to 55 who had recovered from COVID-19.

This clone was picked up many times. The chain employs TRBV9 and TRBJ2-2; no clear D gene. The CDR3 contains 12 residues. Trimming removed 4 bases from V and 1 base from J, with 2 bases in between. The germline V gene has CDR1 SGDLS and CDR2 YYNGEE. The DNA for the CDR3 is TGTGCCAGCAGCCAGAACACCGGGGAGCTGTTTTTT. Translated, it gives CASSQNTGELFF.

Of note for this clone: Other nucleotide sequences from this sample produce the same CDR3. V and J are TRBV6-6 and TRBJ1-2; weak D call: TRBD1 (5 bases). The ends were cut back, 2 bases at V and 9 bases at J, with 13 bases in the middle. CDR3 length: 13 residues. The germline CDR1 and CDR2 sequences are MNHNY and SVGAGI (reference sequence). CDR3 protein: CASSYGGEVSYTF. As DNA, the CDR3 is TGTGCCAGCAGTTACGGGGGGGAAGTGAGCTACACCTTC.

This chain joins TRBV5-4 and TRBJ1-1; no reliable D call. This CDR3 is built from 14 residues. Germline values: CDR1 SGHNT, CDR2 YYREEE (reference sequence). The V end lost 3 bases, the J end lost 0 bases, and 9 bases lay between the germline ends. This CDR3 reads CASSWREMNTEAFF. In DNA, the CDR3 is TGTGCCAGCAGCTGGAGGGAGATGAACACTGAAGCTTTCTTT.

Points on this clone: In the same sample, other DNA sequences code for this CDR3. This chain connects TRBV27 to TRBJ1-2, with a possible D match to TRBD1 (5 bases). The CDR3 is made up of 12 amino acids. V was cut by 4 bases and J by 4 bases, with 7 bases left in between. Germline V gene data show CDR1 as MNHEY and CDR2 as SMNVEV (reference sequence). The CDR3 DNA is TGTGCCAGCAGTTCCGGGGGCTATGGCTACACCTTC. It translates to CASSSGGYGYTF.

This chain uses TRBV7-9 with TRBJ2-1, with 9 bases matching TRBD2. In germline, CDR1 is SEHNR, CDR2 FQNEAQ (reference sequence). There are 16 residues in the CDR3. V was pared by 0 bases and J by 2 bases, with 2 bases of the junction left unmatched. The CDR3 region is CASSLAPSGAYNEQFF. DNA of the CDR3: TGTGCCAGCAGCTTAGCCCCTAGCGGGGCCTACAATGAGCAGTTCTTC.

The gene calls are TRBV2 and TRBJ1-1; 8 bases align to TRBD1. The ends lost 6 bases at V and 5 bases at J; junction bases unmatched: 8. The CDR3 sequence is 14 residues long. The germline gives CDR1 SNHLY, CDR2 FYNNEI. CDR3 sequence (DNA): TGTGCCAGCAGGAGGGACAGGATATTGACTGAAGCTTTCTTT. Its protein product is CASRRDRILTEAFF.

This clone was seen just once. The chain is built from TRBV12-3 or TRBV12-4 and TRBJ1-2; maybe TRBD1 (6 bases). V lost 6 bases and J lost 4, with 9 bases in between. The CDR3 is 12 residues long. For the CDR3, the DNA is TGTGCCAGCAGCGACAGGATCTATGGCTACACCTTC. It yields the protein CASSDRIYGYTF.